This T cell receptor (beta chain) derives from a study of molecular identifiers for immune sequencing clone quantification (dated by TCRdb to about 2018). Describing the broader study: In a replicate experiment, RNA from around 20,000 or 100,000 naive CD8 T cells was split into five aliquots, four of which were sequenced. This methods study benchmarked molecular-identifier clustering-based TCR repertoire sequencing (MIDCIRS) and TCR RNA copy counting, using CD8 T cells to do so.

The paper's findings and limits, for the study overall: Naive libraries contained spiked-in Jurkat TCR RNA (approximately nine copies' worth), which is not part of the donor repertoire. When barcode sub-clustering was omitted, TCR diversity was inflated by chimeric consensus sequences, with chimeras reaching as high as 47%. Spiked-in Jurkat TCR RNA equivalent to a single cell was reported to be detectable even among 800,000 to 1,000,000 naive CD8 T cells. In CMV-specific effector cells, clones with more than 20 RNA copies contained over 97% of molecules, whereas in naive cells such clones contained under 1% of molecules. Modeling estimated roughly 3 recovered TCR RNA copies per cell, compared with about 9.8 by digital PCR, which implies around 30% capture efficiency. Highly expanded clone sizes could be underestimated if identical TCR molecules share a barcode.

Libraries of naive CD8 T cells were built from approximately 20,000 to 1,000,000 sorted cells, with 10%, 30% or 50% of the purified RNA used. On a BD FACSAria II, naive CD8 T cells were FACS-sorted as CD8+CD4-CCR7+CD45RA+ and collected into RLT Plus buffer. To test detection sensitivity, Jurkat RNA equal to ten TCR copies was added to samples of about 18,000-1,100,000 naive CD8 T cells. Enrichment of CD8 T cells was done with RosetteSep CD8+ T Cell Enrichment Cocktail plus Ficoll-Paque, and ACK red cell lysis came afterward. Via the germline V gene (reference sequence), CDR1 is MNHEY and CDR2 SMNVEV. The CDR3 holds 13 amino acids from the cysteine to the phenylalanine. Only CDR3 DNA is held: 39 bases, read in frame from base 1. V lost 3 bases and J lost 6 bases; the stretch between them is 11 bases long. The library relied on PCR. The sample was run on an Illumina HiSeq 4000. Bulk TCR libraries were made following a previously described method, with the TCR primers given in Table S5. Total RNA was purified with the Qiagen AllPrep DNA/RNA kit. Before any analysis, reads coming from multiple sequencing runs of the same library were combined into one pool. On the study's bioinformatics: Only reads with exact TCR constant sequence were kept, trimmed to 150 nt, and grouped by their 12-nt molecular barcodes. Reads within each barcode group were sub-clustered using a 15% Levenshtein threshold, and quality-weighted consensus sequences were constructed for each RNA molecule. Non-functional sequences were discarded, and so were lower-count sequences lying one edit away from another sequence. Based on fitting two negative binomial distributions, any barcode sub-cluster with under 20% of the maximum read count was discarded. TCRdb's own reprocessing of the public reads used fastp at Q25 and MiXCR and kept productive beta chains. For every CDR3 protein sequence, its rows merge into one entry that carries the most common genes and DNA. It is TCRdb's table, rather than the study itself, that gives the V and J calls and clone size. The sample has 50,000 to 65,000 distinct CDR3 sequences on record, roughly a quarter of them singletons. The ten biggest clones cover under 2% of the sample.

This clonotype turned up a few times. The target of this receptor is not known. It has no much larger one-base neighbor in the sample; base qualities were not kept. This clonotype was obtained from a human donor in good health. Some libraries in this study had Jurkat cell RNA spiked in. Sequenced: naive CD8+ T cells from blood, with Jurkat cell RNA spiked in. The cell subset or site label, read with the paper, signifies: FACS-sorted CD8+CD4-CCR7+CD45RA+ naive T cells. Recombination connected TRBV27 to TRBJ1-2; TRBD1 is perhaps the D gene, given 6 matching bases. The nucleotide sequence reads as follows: TGTGCCAGCAGTTTTACAGGGAGAGATGGCTACACCTTC. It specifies CASSFTGRDGYTF.